A selection of T cell receptor beta chains follows, all from one sample in a study of T cells in tuberculosis. Profiled with immunoSEQ multiplex PCR; TCRdb holds only in-frame clones, not every one. The data show 80,000 to 100,000 clones, roughly 91% seen once. The sample comprised CD1b-GMM tetramer-negative cells sorted from PBMCs. These receptors were taken from an adult woman with latent tuberculosis. The CDR3 runs from the conserved cysteine through the conserved F or W. D genes are given only for firm matches. Clone size is not always given. Where it is, it says once, few, many or a class for expanded clones.

j_gene: TRBJ2-3
d_gene: .
abundance: .
v_gene: TRBV19
CDR3nt: TGTGCCAGTAGACCAGGGGCGTTTAGCACAGATACGCAGTATTTT
CDR3aa: CASRPGAFSTDTQYF

j_gene: TRBJ1-5
d_gene: .
abundance: .
v_gene: TRBV6-1
CDR3nt: TGTGCCAGCAGTGCCATAGTTAGTAGCAATCAGCCCCAGCATTTT
CDR3aa: CASSAIVSSNQPQHF

j_gene: TRBJ1-1
d_gene: .
abundance: once
v_gene: TRBV29-1
CDR3nt: TGCAGCGTTGAACGGGGGAGAGGGACTGAAGCTTTCTTT
CDR3aa: CSVERGRGTEAFF

j_gene: TRBJ2-2
d_gene: .
abundance: .
v_gene: TRBV10-1
CDR3nt: TGCGCCGGCCAATATGACACCGGGGAGCTGTTTTTT
CDR3aa: CAGQYDTGELFF

j_gene: TRBJ1-1
d_gene: TRBD1
abundance: .
v_gene: TRBV4-1
CDR3nt: TGCGCCAGCAGCCAAGATGGGGACAGGATGAACACTGAAGCTTTCTTT
CDR3aa: CASSQDGDRMNTEAFF

j_gene: TRBJ1-1
d_gene: .
abundance: .
v_gene: TRBV21-1
CDR3nt: TGTGCCAGCAGCAAATTGGGGACAGGGCACACTGAAGCTTTCTTT
CDR3aa: CASSKLGTGHTEAFF

j_gene: TRBJ2-2
d_gene: TRBD2
abundance: .
v_gene: TRBV5-1
CDR3nt: TGCGCCAGCAGCTTGAGACTAGCGGGGGGAGGCACCGCCGGGGAGCTGTTTTTT
CDR3aa: CASSLRLAGGGTAGELFF

j_gene: TRBJ2-7
d_gene: TRBD1
abundance: .
v_gene: TRBV6-5
CDR3nt: TGTGCCAGCAGTTACTCGAAAGGGGGCTCCCCCTACGAGCAGTACTTC
CDR3aa: CASSYSKGGSPYEQYF

j_gene: TRBJ2-3
d_gene: TRBD2
abundance: .
v_gene: TRBV12-5
CDR3nt: TGTGCTAGTGGTTTGGCCCTAGCGGGGGGCACAGATACGCAGTATTTT
CDR3aa: CASGLALAGGTDTQYF

j_gene: TRBJ1-2
d_gene: .
abundance: .
v_gene: TRBV29-1
CDR3nt: TGCAGCGTTGTTGGGGGCGAGGACTATGGCTACACCTTC
CDR3aa: CSVVGGEDYGYTF

j_gene: TRBJ1-1
d_gene: .
abundance: .
v_gene: TRBV10-3
CDR3nt: TGTGCCATCAGGCCGACAGGCCAGAACACTGAAGCTTTCTTT
CDR3aa: CAIRPTGQNTEAFF

j_gene: TRBJ1-2
d_gene: TRBD1
abundance: .
v_gene: TRBV4-2
CDR3nt: TGTGCCAGCAGCCCGGGACAGGGCCACTATGGCTACACCTTC
CDR3aa: CASSPGQGHYGYTF

j_gene: TRBJ1-6
d_gene: TRBD1
abundance: .
v_gene: TRBV5-4
CDR3nt: TGTGCCAGCAGCTTGGGGGGACAGATTAATTCACCCCTCCACTTT
CDR3aa: CASSLGGQINSPLHF

j_gene: TRBJ2-3
d_gene: .
abundance: .
v_gene: TRBV21-1
CDR3nt: TGTGCCAGCTCTGTCACAGATACGCAGTATTTT
CDR3aa: CASSVTDTQYF

j_gene: TRBJ1-1
d_gene: TRBD1
abundance: .
v_gene: TRBV15
CDR3nt: TGTGCCACCAGCAGCTCAATCCAAGGCTTCACAGGGGGCGCGACTAAGGACACTGAAGCTTTCTTT
CDR3aa: CATSSSIQGFTGGATKDTEAFF

j_gene: TRBJ2-5
d_gene: .
abundance: .
v_gene: TRBV5-4
CDR3nt: TGTGCCAGCAGCTTGGATCCTGCGGGGCCTCAAGAGACCCAGTACTTC
CDR3aa: CASSLDPAGPQETQYF

j_gene: TRBJ2-3
d_gene: .
abundance: once
v_gene: TRBV6-5
CDR3nt: TGTGCCAGCAGTTGGAGACGGGGTAGCACAGATACGCAGTATTTT
CDR3aa: CASSWRRGSTDTQYF

j_gene: TRBJ1-1
d_gene: TRBD1
abundance: once
v_gene: TRBV7-9
CDR3nt: TGTGCCAGCAGCGTGTCCCGGGACAGGGACACTGAAGCTTTCTTT
CDR3aa: CASSVSRDRDTEAFF

j_gene: TRBJ1-6
d_gene: .
abundance: once
v_gene: TRBV5-1
CDR3nt: TGTGCCAGCATCGGGAGTAATTCACCCCTCCACTTT
CDR3aa: CASIGSNSPLHF

j_gene: TRBJ1-6
d_gene: TRBD1
abundance: .
v_gene: TRBV6-1
CDR3nt: TGTGCCAGCAAACGGACAGGGGATTATAATTCACCCCTCCACTTT
CDR3aa: CASKRTGDYNSPLHF

j_gene: TRBJ1-1
d_gene: .
abundance: .
v_gene: TRBV2
CDR3nt: TGTGCCAGCAGGGACAGTCGGGCTTTGAACACTGAAGCTTTCTTT
CDR3aa: CASRDSRALNTEAFF

j_gene: TRBJ1-3
d_gene: .
abundance: .
v_gene: TRBV23-1
CDR3nt: TGCGCCAGCAGTCAGCCTCAGGGTTCCGGAAACACCATATATTTT
CDR3aa: CASSQPQGSGNTIYF

j_gene: TRBJ2-5
d_gene: .
abundance: .
v_gene: TRBV11-3
CDR3nt: TGTGCCAGCAGCCGACAGGTGCCAGGAGAGACCCAGTACTTC
CDR3aa: CASSRQVPGETQYF

j_gene: TRBJ1-6
d_gene: .
abundance: .
v_gene: TRBV7-8
CDR3nt: TGTGCCAGCAGCTTAGCTTTAGGGGTGAATTCACCCCTCCACTTT
CDR3aa: CASSLALGVNSPLHF

j_gene: TRBJ1-1
d_gene: .
abundance: once
v_gene: TRBV19
CDR3nt: TGTGCCAGTAGTACCAACAGGAACACTGAAGCTTTCTTT
CDR3aa: CASSTNRNTEAFF

j_gene: TRBJ2-4
d_gene: TRBD1
abundance: .
v_gene: TRBV6-5
CDR3nt: TGTGCCAGCAGTCATGACAGGGTCAAAAACATTCAGTACTTC
CDR3aa: CASSHDRVKNIQYF

j_gene: TRBJ2-7
d_gene: .
abundance: .
v_gene: TRBV27
CDR3nt: TGTGCCAGCAGTTACGGACAGTCAGCCGAGCAGTACTTC
CDR3aa: CASSYGQSAEQYF

j_gene: TRBJ1-2
d_gene: .
abundance: .
v_gene: TRBV28
CDR3nt: TGTGCCATCTTTGGCGGGGCGGCGTCTAACTATGGCTACACCTTC
CDR3aa: CAIFGGAASNYGYTF

j_gene: TRBJ1-6
d_gene: .
abundance: .
v_gene: TRBV27
CDR3nt: TGTGCCAGCAGTTTAACCGGCGGCAGACGAAATTCACCCCTCCACTTT
CDR3aa: CASSLTGGRRNSPLHF

j_gene: TRBJ1-6
d_gene: .
abundance: .
v_gene: TRBV15
CDR3nt: TGTGCCACCAGTCGAAGGGGCGGTAATTCACCCCTCCACTTT
CDR3aa: CATSRRGGNSPLHF

j_gene: TRBJ2-3
d_gene: TRBD2
abundance: once
v_gene: TRBV5-1
CDR3nt: TGCGCCAGCAGCTTGAGGGTCCGAGCGGGGGGGCCCACAGATACGCAGTATTTT
CDR3aa: CASSLRVRAGGPTDTQYF

j_gene: TRBJ1-1
d_gene: .
abundance: .
v_gene: TRBV7-2
CDR3nt: TGTGCCAGCAGCTTAGCGCAAAGAACAGGGGAAGCTTTCTTT
CDR3aa: CASSLAQRTGEAFF

j_gene: TRBJ2-7
d_gene: .
abundance: .
v_gene: TRBV19
CDR3nt: TGTGCCAGTAGTATAGTATCAGGTTCCTACGAGCAGTACTTC
CDR3aa: CASSIVSGSYEQYF

j_gene: TRBJ2-3
d_gene: TRBD1
abundance: once
v_gene: TRBV2
CDR3nt: TGTGCCAGCAGTGAAGTAGGGGACAGGGTGTCAGATACGCAGTATTTT
CDR3aa: CASSEVGDRVSDTQYF

j_gene: TRBJ1-4
d_gene: .
abundance: .
v_gene: TRBV2
CDR3nt: TGTGCCAGCAGTCCCCAGGGCGCAACTAATGAAAAACTGTTTTTT
CDR3aa: CASSPQGATNEKLFF

j_gene: TRBJ2-1
d_gene: TRBD2
abundance: .
v_gene: TRBV4-3
CDR3nt: TGCGCCAGCAGCCGAGGACTAGCGGGGGAGCAGTTCTTC
CDR3aa: CASSRGLAGEQFF

j_gene: TRBJ2-7
d_gene: TRBD2
abundance: .
v_gene: TRBV27
CDR3nt: TGTGCCAGCAGTAGGGGACTAGCGGGGGGTGGCGACGAGCAGTACTTC
CDR3aa: CASSRGLAGGGDEQYF

j_gene: TRBJ1-2
d_gene: TRBD1
abundance: .
v_gene: TRBV2
CDR3nt: TGTGCCAGCAGTGAGGACAGGGTAAGGGTCTCTGGCTACACCTTC
CDR3aa: CASSEDRVRVSGYTF

j_gene: TRBJ1-4
d_gene: .
abundance: .
v_gene: TRBV11-2
CDR3nt: TGTGCCAGCAGCTTAGCTCCAGGGGTTAGACTGTTTTTT
CDR3aa: CASSLAPGVRLFF

j_gene: TRBJ2-1
d_gene: .
abundance: .
v_gene: TRBV7-7
CDR3nt: TGTGCTAGCAGCCCCAGAGGGGGCAATGAGCAGTTCTTC
CDR3aa: CASSPRGGNEQFF

j_gene: TRBJ1-2
d_gene: .
abundance: .
v_gene: TRBV4-2
CDR3nt: TGTGCCAGCAGCCGCGAAAGGGGTTTTGATGGCTACACCTTC
CDR3aa: CASSRERGFDGYTF

j_gene: TRBJ1-1
d_gene: .
abundance: .
v_gene: TRBV2
CDR3nt: TGTGCCAGCAGTGATTATCTTGAAGGGGGAGCTTTCTTT
CDR3aa: CASSDYLEGGAFF

j_gene: TRBJ2-1
d_gene: TRBD2
abundance: .
v_gene: TRBV13
CDR3nt: TGTGCCAGCAGCCCCGGGACTTTTTCTACTAGCGGATACAATGAGCAGTTCTTC
CDR3aa: CASSPGTFSTSGYNEQFF

j_gene: TRBJ2-2
d_gene: TRBD2
abundance: .
v_gene: TRBV5-1
CDR3nt: TGCGCCAGCAGCATAGCGGGGGGGCCCCGGACCGGGGAGCTGTTTTTT
CDR3aa: CASSIAGGPRTGELFF

j_gene: TRBJ1-3
d_gene: TRBD1
abundance: .
v_gene: TRBV2
CDR3nt: TGTGCCAGCAGTTTCCAGGGGGCGAGAAACACCATATATTTT
CDR3aa: CASSFQGARNTIYF

j_gene: TRBJ1-2
d_gene: .
abundance: .
v_gene: TRBV5-4
CDR3nt: TGTGCCAGCAGCCTAGATAACTATGGCTACACCTTC
CDR3aa: CASSLDNYGYTF

j_gene: TRBJ2-5
d_gene: TRBD2
abundance: once
v_gene: TRBV5-1
CDR3nt: TGCGCCAGCAGCTTGGCTAGCGGGCCGCAAGAGACCCAGTACTTC
CDR3aa: CASSLASGPQETQYF

j_gene: TRBJ1-1
d_gene: TRBD1
abundance: .
v_gene: TRBV7-3
CDR3nt: TGTGCCAGCAGTACGACGGGACAGGGGGCTACTGAAGCTTTCTTT
CDR3aa: CASSTTGQGATEAFF

j_gene: TRBJ2-6
d_gene: .
abundance: .
v_gene: TRBV6-4
CDR3nt: TGTGCCAGCGGGGAACAGGGCCCCTCTGGGGCCAACGTCCTGACTTTC
CDR3aa: CASGEQGPSGANVLTF

j_gene: TRBJ2-1
d_gene: TRBD2
abundance: once
v_gene: TRBV7-2
CDR3nt: TGTGCCAGCAGCTTCCAGCGGGGGGGTGAGAGGTACAATGAGCAGTTCTTC
CDR3aa: CASSFQRGGERYNEQFF